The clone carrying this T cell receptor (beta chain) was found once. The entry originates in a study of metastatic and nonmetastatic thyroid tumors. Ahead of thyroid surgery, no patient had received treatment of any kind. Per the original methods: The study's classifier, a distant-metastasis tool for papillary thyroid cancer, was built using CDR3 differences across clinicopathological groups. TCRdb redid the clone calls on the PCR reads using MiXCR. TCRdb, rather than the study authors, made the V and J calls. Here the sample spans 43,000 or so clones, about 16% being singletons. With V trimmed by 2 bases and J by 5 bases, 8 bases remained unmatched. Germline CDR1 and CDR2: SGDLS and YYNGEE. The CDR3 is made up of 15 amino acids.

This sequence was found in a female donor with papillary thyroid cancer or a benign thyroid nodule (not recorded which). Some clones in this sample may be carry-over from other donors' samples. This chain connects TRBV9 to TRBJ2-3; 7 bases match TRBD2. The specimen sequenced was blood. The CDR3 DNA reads TGTGCCAGCAGCGTGGGACTAACACTCCTAGATACGCAGTATTTT. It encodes CASSVGLTLLDTQYF.